This T cell receptor beta chain was obtained from a study of identical twins. With 0 bases removed from V and 4 bases from J, the gap between germline ends came to 7 bases. This CDR3 contains 14 residues. CDR1 is SGHRS and CDR2 is YFSETQ in the germline V gene. This clonotype was counted many times. Its antigen is unknown. Whole-study results and caveats: Invariant T cells like MAIT and iNKT could partly confound the zero-insertion analyses.

TCRdb fed the 5' RACE reads into MiXCR, producing one record per CDR3 protein. The sample includes approximately 260,000 distinct CDR3 sequences, over 13% of them seen just once. The receptor was isolated from a woman between 18 and 29 years old in good health. Sequencing was carried out using memory (CD45RO+) T cells sorted from blood. The V and J genes are TRBV5-1 and TRBJ2-2, with D perhaps matching TRBD1 or TRBD2 (5 bases each). CDR3 loop: CASSLVGTTGELFF. In DNA, the CDR3 is TGCGCCAGCAGCTTGGTAGGGACCACCGGGGAGCTGTTTTTT. Full variable domain (remainder filled in from reference TRBV5-1 and TRBJ2-2): KAGVTQTPRYLIKTRGQQVTLSCSPISGHRSVSWYQQTPGQGLQFLFEYFSETQRNKGNFPGRFSGRQFSNSRSEMNVSTLELGDSALYLCASSLVGTTGELFFGEGSRLTVL.